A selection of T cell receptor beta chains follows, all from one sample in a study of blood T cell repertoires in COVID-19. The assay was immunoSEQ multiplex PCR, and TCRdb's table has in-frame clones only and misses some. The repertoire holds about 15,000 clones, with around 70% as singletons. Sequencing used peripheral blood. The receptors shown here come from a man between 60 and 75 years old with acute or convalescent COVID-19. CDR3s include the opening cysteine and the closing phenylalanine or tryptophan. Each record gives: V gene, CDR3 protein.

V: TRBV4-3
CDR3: CASSQDAGGLGYTF

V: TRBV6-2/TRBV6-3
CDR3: CASSSDRATGELFF

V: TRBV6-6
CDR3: CASRGQGGDGYTF

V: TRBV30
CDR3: CAWSDRDTEAFF

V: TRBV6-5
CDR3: CASILHRDRTEAFF

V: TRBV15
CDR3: CATSRNRFSPHEQYF

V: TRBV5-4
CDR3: CASSQSGALYNEQFF

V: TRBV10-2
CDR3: CASSENTIYGYTF

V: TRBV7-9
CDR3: CASSLGQLTGLEYNEQFF

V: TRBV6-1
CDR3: CASSERGRGNQPQHF

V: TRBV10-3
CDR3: CAISADTNNQPQHF

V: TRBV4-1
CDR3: CASSPGQVDNSPLHF

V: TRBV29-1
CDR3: CSVEDERGYNEQFF

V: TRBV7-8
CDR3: CASSKSGDYGYTF

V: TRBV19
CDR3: CASSASSGGRWTGELFF

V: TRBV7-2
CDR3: CASTPYTSGSSGANVLTF

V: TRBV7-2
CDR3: CASSLVAYEQYF

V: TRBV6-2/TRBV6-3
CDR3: CASSLRTGQGFGGYTF

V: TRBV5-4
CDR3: CASSLLTNTGELFF

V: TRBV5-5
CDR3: CASSLETSGRPGADTQYF

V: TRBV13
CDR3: CASSSGQGGNNEQFF

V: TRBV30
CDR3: CAWSVRNRVTAVTF

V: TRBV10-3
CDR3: CAIRAGTSEPRRETQYF

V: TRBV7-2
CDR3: CASSPGQGLDTQYF

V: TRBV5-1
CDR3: CASSLEGVGQPQHF

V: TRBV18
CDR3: CASRYARERQYF

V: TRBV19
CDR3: CASNPGPVSQPQHF

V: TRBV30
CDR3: CAWSLANEQFF

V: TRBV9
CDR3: CASSVDPGAGYNSPLHF

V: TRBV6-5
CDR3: CASSSLGGAEAFF

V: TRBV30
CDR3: CAWRDRGGPYGYTF

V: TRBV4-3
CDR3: CASSQDPFGGGVDTQYF